Listed below are T cell receptor beta chains from one sample, sequenced in a study of shared clonotypes between healthy human individuals. Sequencing was performed with immunoSEQ multiplex PCR; in TCRdb, only in-frame clones are kept and a portion is missing. The sample lists about 2 million clones, 85% to 95% occurring once. The sequenced material came from naive CD4+ T cells sorted from blood. These receptors came from a man between 18 and 35 years old in good health. The CDR3 runs from the conserved cysteine through the conserved F or W. Fields, in order: CDR3 protein, CDR3 DNA, V gene, J gene, D gene, clone size. D genes are given only for firm matches. Clone size is not always given. Where it is, it says once, few, many or a class for expanded clones.

CDR3: CASSYSQPYNSPLHF; DNA: TGTGCCAGCAGTTACTCGCAGCCCTATAATTCACCCCTCCACTTT; V: TRBV6-5; J: TRBJ1-6; D: .; size: .
CDR3: CASSYSIGTQYF; DNA: TGTGCCAGCAGTTACTCGATCGGGACCCAGTACTTC; V: TRBV6-6; J: TRBJ2-5; D: .; size: .
CDR3: CASSLGRQGRATNEKLFF; DNA: TGTGCCAGCAGCTTGGGCAGGCAGGGAAGAGCGACTAATGAAAAACTGTTTTTT; V: TRBV5-5; J: TRBJ1-4; D: .; size: .
CDR3: CAISDGAGSRDTQYF; DNA: TGTGCCATCAGTGATGGAGCGGGGTCCCGTGATACGCAGTATTTT; V: TRBV10-3; J: TRBJ2-3; D: TRBD2; size: .
CDR3: CASSPTDSNQPQHF; DNA: TGTGCCAGCTCACCGACAGATAGCAATCAGCCCCAGCATTTT; V: TRBV18; J: TRBJ1-5; D: .; size: .
CDR3: CASRGLAGGYEQYF; DNA: TGTGCCAGCCGCGGGCTAGCGGGAGGTTACGAGCAGTACTTC; V: TRBV6-1; J: TRBJ2-7; D: TRBD2; size: once
CDR3: CAWSASYEQYF; DNA: TGTGCCTGGAGCGCTAGCTACGAGCAGTACTTC; V: TRBV30; J: TRBJ2-7; D: .; size: .
CDR3: CASSQEDTAGVHEQFF; DNA: TGTGCCAGCAGCCAAGAGGATACAGCGGGCGTGCATGAGCAGTTCTTC; V: TRBV4-2; J: TRBJ2-1; D: .; size: .
CDR3: CASSIEGVTDTEAFF; DNA: TGTGCCAGTAGTATAGAGGGGGTTACGGACACTGAAGCTTTCTTT; V: TRBV19; J: TRBJ1-1; D: .; size: .
CDR3: CASSSGPYNEQFF; DNA: TGTGCCAGCAGCTCGGGCCCTTACAATGAGCAGTTCTTC; V: TRBV5-5; J: TRBJ2-1; D: .; size: .
CDR3: CASSMGSGSMVDTQYF; DNA: TGTGCCAGTAGTATGGGTAGCGGGAGTATGGTAGATACGCAGTATTTT; V: TRBV19; J: TRBJ2-3; D: TRBD2; size: once
CDR3: CASSRQGLGNQETQYF; DNA: TGTGCCAGCAGCCGACAGGGTTTGGGGAACCAAGAGACCCAGTACTTC; V: TRBV5-4; J: TRBJ2-5; D: TRBD1; size: .
CDR3: CASGWITPTDTQYF; DNA: TGTGCTAGTGGTTGGATAACCCCAACCGATACGCAGTATTTT; V: TRBV12-5; J: TRBJ2-3; D: .; size: .
CDR3: CASSLGTLMNTEAFF; DNA: TGCGCCAGCAGTCTTGGGACACTAATGAACACTGAAGCTTTCTTT; V: TRBV5-1; J: TRBJ1-1; D: .; size: .
CDR3: CASSLYVTGAYRSTYEQYF; DNA: TGTGCCAGCAGCTTATACGTAACAGGGGCCTACCGATCAACCTACGAGCAGTACTTC; V: TRBV7-2; J: TRBJ2-7; D: TRBD1; size: .
CDR3: CASSLTVAGAGNTIYF; DNA: TGCGCCAGCAGCTTAACAGTGGCGGGTGCTGGAAACACCATATATTTT; V: TRBV5-1; J: TRBJ1-3; D: .; size: .
CDR3: CASSPQGGGGDEQYF; DNA: TGTGCCAGCTCACCGCAAGGTGGTGGGGGCGACGAGCAGTACTTC; V: TRBV18; J: TRBJ2-7; D: .; size: .
CDR3: CAISGASGPYEQYF; DNA: TGTGCCATCAGTGGGGCTAGCGGGCCCTACGAGCAGTACTTC; V: TRBV10-3; J: TRBJ2-7; D: TRBD2; size: many
CDR3: CASSITGTVTDTQYF; DNA: TGCGCCAGCAGCATAACCGGGACAGTCACAGATACGCAGTATTTT; V: TRBV5-1; J: TRBJ2-3; D: TRBD1; size: .
CDR3: CACHEGSYGYTF; DNA: TGTGCCTGTCACGAGGGTTCCTATGGCTACACCTTC; V: TRBV30; J: TRBJ1-2; D: .; size: .
CDR3: CASSLVEGGLDGYTF; DNA: TGCGCCAGCAGCTTGGTGGAGGGGGGCCTCGATGGCTACACCTTC; V: TRBV5-1; J: TRBJ1-2; D: .; size: .
CDR3: CSVEGLAAQTDTQYF; DNA: TGCAGCGTTGAAGGACTAGCGGCCCAAACAGATACGCAGTATTTT; V: TRBV29-1; J: TRBJ2-3; D: TRBD2; size: .
CDR3: CASSSSGTTNTGELFF; DNA: TGTGCCAGCAGCTCATCCGGGACAACAAACACCGGGGAGCTGTTTTTT; V: TRBV7-9; J: TRBJ2-2; D: .; size: once
CDR3: CASSETGTVPYEQYF; DNA: TGTGCCAGCAGTGAAACCGGGACTGTACCTTACGAGCAGTACTTC; V: TRBV25-1; J: TRBJ2-7; D: .; size: .
CDR3: CASSESDRGRQPQHF; DNA: TGTGCCAGCAGTGAATCAGACAGGGGGCGTCAGCCCCAGCATTTT; V: TRBV6-1; J: TRBJ1-5; D: TRBD1; size: .
CDR3: CATAETPLILFF; DNA: TGTGCCACCGCCGAAACTCCCCTGATACTGTTTTTT; V: TRBV19; J: TRBJ1-4; D: .; size: once
CDR3: CASRQMGTGISTF; DNA: TGTGCCAGCAGACAGATGGGAACAGGGATCTCAACCTTC; V: TRBV27; J: TRBJ1-2; D: .; size: .
CDR3: CASSLIRDSNKRVYEQYF; DNA: TGTGCCAGCAGTTTGATCCGGGACAGTAACAAAAGGGTCTACGAGCAGTACTTC; V: TRBV28; J: TRBJ2-7; D: TRBD1; size: .
CDR3: CASSSPTGSGNTIYF; DNA: TGTGCCAGCAGTTCACCAACAGGGTCTGGAAACACCATATATTTT; V: TRBV6-5; J: TRBJ1-3; D: .; size: .
CDR3: CASSLGTSKQYF; DNA: TGTGCCAGCAGTTTGGGGACTTCTAAACAGTACTTC; V: TRBV28; J: TRBJ2-7; D: .; size: .
CDR3: CASSLGPGSNNVLTF; DNA: TGTGCCAGCAGCTTAGGGCCAGGCTCTAATAACGTCCTGACTTTC; V: TRBV5-6; J: TRBJ2-6; D: .; size: once
CDR3: CASSHLGARDRNEKLFF; DNA: TGCGCCAGCAGCCATCTGGGGGCCCGGGACAGAAATGAAAAACTGTTTTTT; V: TRBV4-1; J: TRBJ1-4; D: TRBD1; size: .
CDR3: CASSPEVTTRGYTF; DNA: TGTGCCAGCAGCCCAGAGGTCACGACCAGGGGCTACACCTTC; V: TRBV7-8; J: TRBJ1-2; D: .; size: .
CDR3: CSPERGNQPQHF; DNA: TGCAGCCCAGAGCGGGGCAATCAGCCCCAGCATTTT; V: TRBV29-1; J: TRBJ1-5; D: .; size: .
CDR3: CASSMGGTSYHNEQFF; DNA: TGTGCCAGTAGTATGGGCGGGACTAGTTACCACAATGAGCAGTTCTTC; V: TRBV19; J: TRBJ2-1; D: TRBD2; size: .